Included here is one T cell receptor (beta chain) sequence, with context. The antigen remains unidentified. The entry originates in a study of CD8+CD57+ T cells in acquired aplastic anemia. Turning to the study itself: DNA recovered from sorted CD4+ and CD8+ cells had a mean of roughly 3 ug.

Study findings and constraints: Patients and controls shared over 25 CD8+ CDR3 sequences. Between the patient and control groups, CD8+ Simpson's diversity did not differ significantly.

TCR beta VDJ combinations and CDR3 sequences were profiled from genomic DNA. A single record per CDR3 protein comes from TCRdb applying MiXCR to the reads. In the table there are more than 250,000 distinct CDR3 sequences, around 60% of which are singletons. The V gene's germline CDR1 is MGHRA and CDR2 YSYEKL. V dropped 4 bases and J dropped 3; count of bases not matched to a gene: 8. The CDR3 loop spans 15 amino acids. This chain uses TRBV4-1 with TRBJ2-7; 8 bases agree with TRBD1. Sequencing used sorted CD4+, CD8+, or CD8+CD57+ T cells (not recorded which) from PBMCs. The TCR originated in a human donor with severe aplastic anemia or a healthy control (not recorded which). In DNA form, the CDR3 reads TGCGCCAGCAGCCCCCCCCGACAGGGGAGCTACGAGCAGTACTTC. It codes for CASSPPRQGSYEQYF.